This T cell receptor beta chain appears in the sequencing data of a study of cytomegalovirus exposure and HLA in healthy donors. Whole-study findings and limits: Most of the CMV-associated TCR beta chains (in a later analysis) appeared to be HLA-restricted.

This CDR3 is built from 15 residues. The V gene's germline CDR1 is LNHNV and CDR2 YYDKDF (reference sequence). V shed 0 bases and J shed 6 bases, with 12 bases lying between them. The study ran its PCR with 60 Vbeta and 13 Jbeta primers. As handled by the study authors: Later work found around 72 million unique TCR beta chains, with 10 million to 14 million shared. Here immunoSEQ multiplex PCR was the method, and the copy in TCRdb shows in-frame clones only, minus some. Clonal size and the V and J genes are those of that table, whereas D and trimming came from the DNA. This table holds 55,000 to 65,000 clones, 65% to 90% found once. About this clone: Its antigen is not identified.

The chain recombines TRBV15 with TRBJ1-5; the D gene is possibly TRBD1 (5 bases). Sequencing input: PBMCs. The clonotype was recovered from a human donor in good health. The CDR3 protein is CATSRDSGSGQPQHF. Written as DNA, the CDR3 is TGTGCCACCAGCAGAGATTCAGGGTCCGGTCAGCCCCAGCATTTT.